One and the same sample provided the 17 T cell receptor beta chains below, sequenced in a study of technical replicates of blood from a handful of donors. The table came from immunoSEQ multiplex PCR; TCRdb's copy has only in-frame clones and leaves some out. The data hold roughly 72,000 clones, with just under 95% observed a single time. Sequenced input: T cells isolated from PBMCs. The receptor set was obtained from a human donor in good health.

This chain links TRBV4-3 with TRBJ1-5, with D hard to call. Trimming left V 0 bases short and J 0 bases short, with 3 bases between. The germline V gene encodes CDR1 LGHNA and CDR2 YSLEER. The CDR3 extends over 14 amino acids. CDR3 loop: CASSQDSSNQPQHF. CDR3 coding DNA: TGCGCCAGCAGCCAAGACAGTAGCAATCAGCCCCAGCATTTT.

This chain joins TRBV5-1 and TRBJ2-1; a weak D match, TRBD2 (6 bases). The germline CDR1 and CDR2 sequences are SGHRS and YFSETQ. V was clipped by 7 bases and J by 0 bases, with 23 bases between them. The CDR3 covers 18 residues. CDR3 sequence reads: CASQSGTFFHSSYNEQFF. The DNA for the CDR3 is TGCGCCAGCCAATCCGGGACTTTCTTCCATAGCTCCTACAATGAGCAGTTCTTC.

The gene calls are TRBV7-2 and TRBJ2-7; D is possibly TRBD1 (6 bases). V gave up 3 bases and J gave up 1 base, with 10 bases separating them. The CDR3 is 14 residues long. Germline CDR1 SGHTA, CDR2 FQGNSA. Written as DNA, the CDR3 is TGTGCCAGCAGCTTTGGACAGAGTTCCTACGAGCAGTACTTC. Protein: CASSFGQSSYEQYF. Using reference TRBV7-2 and TRBJ2-7 for the parts outside the CDR3, the full variable domain is GAGVSQSPSNKVTEKGKDVELRCDPISGHTALYWYRQSLGQGLEFLIYFQGNSAPDKSGLPSDRFSAERTGGSVSTLTIQRTQQEDSAVYLCASSFGQSSYEQYFGPGTRLTVT.

The chain carries TRBV7-9 and TRBJ1-1; no firm D call. This CDR3 has 11 residues. The germline CDR1 and CDR2 sequences are SEHNR and FQNEAQ (reference sequence). Trimming removed 0 bases at V and 7 bases at J, with 3 bases between. The CDR3 DNA sequence: TGTGCCAGCAGCTTAGCCGTTGAAGCTTTCTTT. It yields the protein CASSLAVEAFF.

The rearrangement uses TRBV11-3 and TRBJ1-4; TRBD1 agrees at 8 bases. Germline CDR1 SGHNT, CDR2 YENEEA. The CDR3 sequence is 17 residues long. The junction had 8 bases not matched to a gene; V was cut back by 5 bases and J by 0 bases. CDR3 in amino acids: CASSPRTGNATNEKLFF. The DNA for the CDR3 is TGTGCCAGCAGCCCTAGGACAGGGAACGCAACTAATGAAAAACTGTTTTTT.

The V call is TRBV7-8, the J call TRBJ2-1, with 10 bases matching TRBD2. CDR1 SGHVS and CDR2 FQNEAQ come from the germline V gene. V shed 4 bases and J 6 bases; nucleotides not matched to a gene: 6. This CDR3 contains 15 residues. The chain's CDR3 is CASSYEREGPNEQFF. CDR3 coding DNA: TGTGCCAGCAGCTACGAGCGGGAGGGGCCCAATGAGCAGTTCTTC.

This chain links TRBV11-3 with TRBJ2-5; the D is unclear. This CDR3 comprises 13 residues. Germline V gene data show CDR1 as SGHNT and CDR2 as YENEEA. Trimming removed 5 bases at V and 3 bases at J, with 10 bases between. CDR3 DNA sequence: TGTGCCAGCAGCACTCTAGAAGAAGAGACCCAGTACTTC. This translates into CASSTLEEETQYF.

The V call is TRBV5-1, the J call TRBJ1-2; TRBD1 matches 8 bases. Looked up from germline, CDR1 is SGHRS and CDR2 is YFSETQ. The J segment lost 6 bases and the V segment lost 4 bases, leaving 5 bases of the junction unmatched. CDR3 length equals 13 residues. The CDR3 sequence is CASSRGQDDGYTF. CDR3 nucleotide sequence: TGCGCCAGCAGCCGGGGACAGGACGATGGCTACACCTTC.

The chain uses TRBV10-3 and TRBJ2-7, with 7 bases that match TRBD2. The trim removed 3 bases at V and 2 bases at J, leaving 10 bases unmatched. In germline, CDR1 is ENHRY, CDR2 SYGVKD. The CDR3 has 16 amino acids. The CDR3 DNA follows: TGTGCCATCAGTGAATCTTATCTGGCGGGAGCCTACGAGCAGTACTTC. This translates into CAISESYLAGAYEQYF.

The chain has TRBV7-2 and TRBJ2-1; D call uncertain. Germline CDR1 reads SGHTA; CDR2 reads FQGNSA. V lost 3 bases, J lost 9 bases, and 9 bases lay in between. The CDR3 runs 12 residues. CDR3 DNA: TGTGCCAGCAGCTTTTATGAGGCTGAGCAGTTCTTC. Encoded protein: CASSFYEAEQFF.

This clone was seen a single time. This chain joins TRBV27 and TRBJ2-1, with 9 bases identical to TRBD2. Germline V CDR1 and CDR2: MNHEY, SMNVEV (reference sequence). The CDR3 runs to 15 residues. J was trimmed by 4 bases and V by 8 bases; bases with no gene match: 9. Written as DNA, the CDR3 is TGTGCCAGCCAACCACTAGCGGGTATATACAATGAGCAGTTCTTC. It is translated as CASQPLAGIYNEQFF.

The chain recombines TRBV6-5 with TRBJ2-7, with D possibly being TRBD2 (6 bases). V lost 2 bases and J 3 bases, leaving 11 bases between the germline ends. CDR3 size: 14 residues. Looked up from germline, CDR1 is MNHEY and CDR2 is SVGAGI. The CDR3 coding sequence is TGTGCCAGCAGTTACGGTGGAGGGAGCTACGAGCAGTACTTC. Translating it yields CASSYGGGSYEQYF.

The V and J genes are TRBV25-1 and TRBJ1-5; no definite D call. Germline V gives CDR1 MGHDK, CDR2 SYGVNS. This CDR3 spans 17 amino acids. Trimming took off 0 bases at V and 2 bases at J, with 14 bases between the two ends. CDR3 sequence: CASSEYGDGEGNQPQHF. The CDR3 DNA follows: TGTGCCAGCAGTGAATACGGAGACGGGGAGGGCAATCAGCCCCAGCATTTT.

The chain uses TRBV4-3 and TRBJ1-5; possible D gene TRBD1, 5 bases. The ends were cut back, 4 bases at V and 7 bases at J, with 14 bases in the middle. CDR1 and CDR2 (germline): LGHNA, YSLEER. The CDR3 is 14 residues long. The CDR3 sequence is CASSPRDLGQPQHF. The CDR3, as DNA: TGCGCCAGCAGCCCGCGGGACCTAGGGCAGCCCCAGCATTTT.

The V and J genes are TRBV4-2 and TRBJ1-1, with TRBD1 as a possible D gene (6 bases). The CDR3 length is 16 residues. Trimming cost V 0 bases and J 5 bases, with 16 bases left between them. Germline V gene lookup returns CDR1 LGHNA and CDR2 YNFKEQ. This chain's CDR3 is CASSQDGTGSGTEAFF. The CDR3 nucleotides read TGTGCCAGCAGCCAAGACGGAACAGGGTCGGGGACTGAAGCTTTCTTT.

V and J are TRBV7-2 and TRBJ1-4, with D possibly being TRBD1 (6 bases). The CDR3 length is 17 residues. Germline CDR1 and CDR2: SGHTA and FQGNSA. Trimming removed 5 bases at V and 0 bases at J, with 16 bases between. The CDR3 region is CASSAGIGGATNEKLFF. The DNA of the CDR3 is TGTGCCAGCAGCGCAGGGATAGGGGGTGCAACTAATGAAAAACTGTTTTTT.

V usage is TRBV11-3 and J usage is TRBJ2-7; D is unresolved. This CDR3 is 14 amino acids long. CDR1 is SGHNT, CDR2 YENEEA, per germline. The V end was cut by 1 base, the J end by 3 bases, with 10 bases between. The CDR3 region is CASSLGVGGYEQYF. CDR3 DNA sequence: TGTGCCAGCAGCTTAGGCGTCGGTGGCTACGAGCAGTACTTC.